These T cell receptor beta chains were read from a single sample in a study of blood T cells in healthy people across ages. TCRdb re-called the 5' RACE reads through MiXCR, storing one row per CDR3 protein. The data contain around 790,000 distinct CDR3 sequences, 40% to 50% of them singletons. Sequenced sample: blood. Receptor source: a man in his fifties or sixties in good health. Both conserved end residues are part of each CDR3. The D gene is left open where the match is weak. Only some rows state a clone size, as once, few, many or a class for expanded clones.

>14|TRBV7-2|NA|NA|TRBJ1-1
CASSLSSRHTEAFF
TGTGCCAGCAGCTTGAGTAGCCGACACACTGAAGCTTTCTTT
>12|TRBV20-1|few|NA|TRBJ2-7
CSANGESYEQYF
TGCAGTGCTAACGGAGAGTCCTACGAGCAGTACTTC
>14|TRBV18|NA|NA|TRBJ2-6
CASSPTDGANVLTF
TGTGCCAGCTCACCTACCGACGGGGCCAACGTCCTGACTTTC
>12|TRBV6-2/TRBV6-3|few|NA|TRBJ2-7
CASSYLNLEQYF
TGTGCCAGCAGTTACCTGAACTTGGAGCAGTACTTC
>13|TRBV20-1|NA|TRBD2|TRBJ2-5
CSASGTREGTQYF
TGCAGTGCGTCCGGGACTAGGGAAGGGACCCAGTACTTC
>15|TRBV29-1|many|TRBD1|TRBJ2-7
CSVEVRDRASYEQYF
TGCAGCGTTGAAGTTCGGGACAGGGCCTCCTACGAGCAGTACTTC
>17|TRBV7-2|few|TRBD2|TRBJ2-3
CASSLGLAGEQRGTQYF
TGTGCCAGCAGCTTAGGGCTAGCGGGGGAACAAAGGGGTACGCAGTATTTT
>14|TRBV5-1|NA|NA|TRBJ1-2
CASSPGNARDGYTF
TGCGCCAGCAGCCCAGGTAATGCGAGGGATGGCTACACCTTC
>14|TRBV9|many|NA|TRBJ1-6
CASSVRGGHSPLHF
TGTGCCAGCAGCGTAAGGGGGGGGCATTCACCCCTCCACTTT
>13|TRBV9|many|NA|TRBJ2-3
CASSTSVTDTQYF
TGTGCCAGCAGCACCTCTGTGACAGATACGCAGTATTTT
>15|TRBV20-1|NA|NA|TRBJ2-3
CSARDLRRTPDTQYF
TGCAGTGCCAGAGATCTTCGCAGGACACCAGATACGCAGTATTTT
>15|TRBV11-2|NA|NA|TRBJ2-7
CASSGRGSLWYEQYF
TGTGCCAGCAGCGGACGGGGAAGTCTGTGGTACGAGCAGTACTTC
>13|TRBV9|once|NA|TRBJ2-5
CASSVDKGETQYF
TGTGCCAGCAGCGTAGACAAAGGAGAGACCCAGTACTTC
>15|TRBV28|NA|NA|TRBJ2-3
CASSLSGVGADTQYF
TGTGCCAGCAGTTTATCAGGGGTTGGAGCAGATACGCAGTATTTT
>17|TRBV6-6|NA|TRBD2|TRBJ2-1
CASSYSQAGGYQETQFF
TGTGCCAGCAGTTACTCGCAAGCGGGGGGGTACCAAGAGACCCAGTTCTTC
>14|TRBV6-2/TRBV6-3|NA|NA|TRBJ2-7
CASSSRGGAYEQYF
TGTGCCAGCAGTTCCCGGGGAGGCGCCTACGAGCAGTACTTC
>15|TRBV15|few|NA|TRBJ2-5
CATSRPSGAKETQYF
TGTGCCACCAGCAGACCTTCAGGGGCCAAAGAGACCCAGTACTTC
>16|TRBV7-6|NA|TRBD2|TRBJ2-5
CASSGSGAGRGGTQYF
TGTGCCAGCAGCGGAAGCGGTGCGGGGAGGGGAGGGACCCAGTACTTC
>15|TRBV28|NA|NA|TRBJ1-4
CASSRWGAGSEKLFF
TGTGCCAGCTCCAGGTGGGGGGCCGGTAGTGAAAAACTGTTTTTT
>16|TRBV9|few|NA|TRBJ2-5
CASSVDRGGREETQYF
TGTGCCAGCAGCGTAGATAGAGGGGGACGAGAGGAGACCCAGTACTTC
>14|TRBV29-1|NA|TRBD1|TRBJ2-1
CSVIPGQGGNEQFF
TGCAGCGTCATTCCGGGACAGGGGGGCAATGAGCAGTTCTTC
>13|TRBV7-2|many|TRBD1|TRBJ2-1
CASSYGTGNEQFF
TGTGCCAGCAGCTATGGGACAGGCAATGAGCAGTTCTTC
>14|TRBV29-1|few|TRBD1|TRBJ1-6
CSARTGNENSPLHF
TGCAGCGCCAGGACAGGGAATGAGAATTCACCCCTCCACTTT
>14|TRBV6-2/TRBV6-3|NA|NA|TRBJ2-1
CASQKGGLPNEQFF
TGTGCCAGCCAGAAAGGGGGTCTGCCCAATGAGCAGTTCTTC
>15|TRBV7-2|NA|TRBD2|TRBJ2-7
CASSRTSGDAYEQYF
TGTGCCAGCAGCCGGACTAGCGGGGATGCCTACGAGCAGTACTTC
>14|TRBV5-6|NA|NA|TRBJ2-5
CASSLGTRWETQYF
TGTGCCAGCAGCCTCGGGACCAGATGGGAGACCCAGTACTTC
>15|TRBV14|NA|NA|TRBJ2-4
CASSLNSAAKNIQYF
TGTGCCAGCAGCCTGAATTCCGCAGCCAAAAACATTCAGTACTTC